Each of the 21 T cell receptor beta chains below was sequenced from the same sample in a study of T cells in Graves' hyperthyroidism and ophthalmopathy. Amplified regions were TCR beta CDR3 sequences from RNA transcripts. A set of HTBI primers served as the primers for a first-round RT-PCR of the TCR CDR3. TCRdb used MiXCR to reprocess the multiplex PCR reads, holding one entry per CDR3 protein. The table lists about 290,000 distinct CDR3 sequences, approximately 18% of them singletons, with under 40% in the top ten. The sample comprised blood. Source of these receptors: a man between 50 and 59 years old with Graves' ophthalmopathy.

There are many counts of this clonotype. This chain links TRBV5-1 with TRBJ2-7; 7 bases fit TRBD1. CDR3 size: 13 residues. J was trimmed by 4 bases and V by 4 bases; bases with no gene match: 5. The germline CDR1 and CDR2 sequences are SGHRS and YFSETQ. The CDR3 sequence: CASSTGTAYEQYF. The CDR3 DNA follows: TGCGCCAGCAGCACCGGGACAGCTTACGAGCAGTACTTC.

This clonotype was picked up many times. This rearrangement joins TRBV5-1 to TRBJ2-1, with D hard to call. Trimming took off 1 base at V and 5 bases at J, with 7 bases between the two ends. Germline V CDR1 and CDR2: SGHRS, YFSETQ. The CDR3 consists of 13 residues. For the CDR3, the DNA is TGCGCCAGCAGCTTGATCGCGGACAATGAGCAGTTCTTC. Protein sequence: CASSLIADNEQFF.

This clonotype was counted many times. The J gene is TRBJ2-7, the V gene TRBV20-1, with 8 bases aligning to TRBD2. The J segment lost 1 base and the V segment lost 2 bases, leaving 4 bases of the junction unmatched. The CDR3 contains 14 residues. CDR1 DFQATT and CDR2 SNEGSKA come from the germline V gene (reference sequence). In nucleotides, the CDR3 is TGCAGTGCTAGATCTATAGCGGGGTCCTACGAGCAGTACTTC. Residues: CSARSIAGSYEQYF.

This clonotype was recorded a few times. V is TRBV7-3 and J is TRBJ2-2, with D unresolved. Germline loops: CDR1 SGHTA, CDR2 FQGTGA. V lost 2 bases to trimming and J lost 6 bases, with 7 bases between them. The CDR3 spans 13 residues. The CDR3 is CASSLSSSGELFF. CDR3 sequence (DNA): TGTGCCAGCAGCTTATCCTCGTCCGGGGAGCTGTTTTTT.

In its sample, this clonotype was seen many times. The CDR3 bases are TGTGCCAGCGGTGTACGGGTATCTAGCACAGATACGCAGTATTTT. Translated: CASGVRVSSTDTQYF. V and J are TRBV7-8 and TRBJ2-3; D unclear. V lost 8 bases and J lost 0, with 15 bases in between. This CDR3 has 15 amino acids. Germline V gene lookup returns CDR1 SGHVS and CDR2 FQNEAQ. Filled out from reference TRBV7-8 and TRBJ2-3, the complete variable domain reads GAGVSQSPRYKVAKRGQDVALRCDPISGHVSLFWYQQALGQGPEFLTYFQNEAQLDKSGLPSDRFFAERPEGSVSTLKIQRTQQEDSAVYLCASGVRVSSTDTQYFGPGTRLTVL.

This clonotype was observed many times. V gene TRBV6-5 combines with J gene TRBJ1-1, with unresolved D. Germline V gene data show CDR1 as MNHEY and CDR2 as SVGAGI. V shed 0 bases and J shed 1 base, with 9 bases lying between them. The CDR3 length is 15 residues. CDR3 in DNA: TGTGCCAGCAGTTACTCGAGAGGCGGGAACACTGAAGCTTTCTTT. The encoded protein is CASSYSRGGNTEAFF.

This clonotype occurred many times. V gene TRBV11-2 combines with J gene TRBJ2-5; no reliable D call. This CDR3 has 14 residues. Germline CDR1 reads SGHAT; CDR2 reads FQNNGV. The germline V and J ends were trimmed by 1 base and 1 base, with 7 bases remaining between them. The DNA of the CDR3 is TGTGCCAGCAGCTTAGGATCTGGCCAAGAGACCCAGTACTTC. Its protein is CASSLGSGQETQYF.

This rearrangement joins TRBV12-3 or TRBV12-4 to TRBJ2-5, with 9 bases matching TRBD2. The junction had 7 bases not matched to a gene; V was cut back by 1 base and J by 4 bases. This CDR3 has 16 amino acids. Here the CDR3 reads CASSLGGLARLETQYF. The DNA of the CDR3 is TGTGCCAGCAGTTTAGGGGGACTAGCACGATTAGAGACCCAGTACTTC.

In its sample, this clonotype was seen a few times. The chain links TRBV20-1 to TRBJ2-7, with D uncertain. The CDR3 extends over 10 amino acids. Germline V lookup: CDR1 DFQATT, CDR2 SNEGSKA (reference sequence). V was shortened by 5 bases and J by 0 bases, with 2 bases between the two germline ends. CDR3 amino acids: CSAYSYEQYF. CDR3 sequence (DNA): TGCAGTGCTTACTCCTACGAGCAGTACTTC.

This clonotype was seen a handful of times. The V call is TRBV20-1, the J call TRBJ1-2; D may be TRBD1 (5 bases). Trimming removed 6 bases at V and 0 bases at J, with 14 bases between. The CDR3 consists of 14 residues. CDR1 and CDR2 from the germline V gene are DFQATT and SNEGSKA (reference sequence). In DNA form, the CDR3 reads TGCAGTGCGTGGGGGAGGATCTCTAACTATGGCTACACCTTC. It encodes CSAWGRISNYGYTF.

For this clonotype: This may be a read error, as it is one base from a much larger clone. The genes are TRBV28 and TRBJ1-6; possibly TRBD1 for D (5 bases). This CDR3 region has 17 residues. Germline lookup yields CDR1 MDHEN and CDR2 SYDVKM. The CDR3 protein is CANSYNFGTGGNSPLHF. The CDR3 region has the DNA TGTGCCAACAGTTACAACTTTGGGACGGGGGGAAATTCACCCCTCCACTTT.

The chain recombines TRBV9 with TRBJ1-2; 9 nucleotides agree with TRBD1. The CDR3 is made up of 16 amino acids. Germline CDR1 reads SGDLS; CDR2 reads YYNGEE. V shed 4 bases and J 5 bases; nucleotides not matched to a gene: 12. CDR3 in amino acids: CASSPGGTGNLYGYTF. DNA for the CDR3: TGTGCCAGCAGCCCAGGGGGGACAGGGAACCTTTATGGCTACACCTTC.

This clonotype was observed at least ten times. The chain joins TRBV20-1 to TRBJ2-1; 14 bases match TRBD2. CDR1 and CDR2 from the germline V gene are DFQATT and SNEGSKA (reference sequence). V shed 3 bases, J shed 6 bases, and the junction held 1 base outside the gene matches. The CDR3 loop spans 14 amino acids. The CDR3 is CSARTSGRANEQFF. CDR3 DNA sequence: TGCAGTGCTAGGACTAGCGGGAGGGCCAATGAGCAGTTCTTC.

The sample holds many counts of this clonotype. The genes are TRBV18 and TRBJ1-1; no definite D call. Trimming stripped 3 bases from V and 3 bases from J, with 14 bases between. CDR1 and CDR2 (germline): KGHSH, LQKENI. The CDR3 spans 15 residues. DNA for the CDR3: TGTGCCAGCTCACCGGGCGGGATTTCCGACACTGAAGCTTTCTTT. Its translation is CASSPGGISDTEAFF.

This clonotype was detected many times. The rearrangement links TRBV11-1 to TRBJ2-7, with D possibly being TRBD1 (6 bases). Germline CDR1 is SGHAT and CDR2 is FQDESV (reference sequence). V lost 5 bases, J lost 5 bases, and 13 bases lay in between. The CDR3 extends over 13 amino acids. Here the CDR3 DNA reads TGTGCCAGCAGCCGTACAGGGTATGACGAGCAGTACTTC. Translation: CASSRTGYDEQYF.

This clonotype was observed at least ten times. The chain has TRBV30 and TRBJ1-1, with D possibly being TRBD1 (5 bases). V shed 4 bases and J shed 6 bases, with 12 bases lying between them. Germline V gene sequence: CDR1 GTSNPN, CDR2 SVGIG (reference sequence). The CDR3 extends over 12 amino acids. CDR3 sequence (DNA): TGTGCCTGGAACCTGGGGGTGGCTGAAGCTTTCTTT. This translates into CAWNLGVAEAFF.

There are many counts of this clonotype. The genes are TRBV3-1 and TRBJ1-6, with unresolved D. CDR1 LGHDT and CDR2 YNNKEL come from the germline V gene (reference sequence). Trimming removed 6 bases at V and 4 bases at J, with 4 bases between. The CDR3 is 12 amino acids. The CDR3 protein is CASSLYNSPLHF. DNA of the CDR3: TGTGCCAGCAGTCTTTATAATTCACCCCTCCACTTT. Using reference TRBV3-1 and TRBJ1-6 for the parts outside the CDR3, the full variable domain is DTAVSQTPKYLVTQMGNDKSIKCEQNLGHDTMYWYKQDSKKFLKIMFSYNNKELIINETVPNRFSPKSPDKAHLNLHINSLELGDSAVYFCASSLYNSPLHFGNGTRLTVT.

This clonotype was counted between two and nine times. The DNA for the CDR3 is TGTGCCAGCTCAGCGACAGGGGAAGGTACTGAAGCTTTCTTT. Translating it yields CASSATGEGTEAFF. This chain uses TRBV18 with TRBJ1-1; TRBD1 matches 8 bases. V lost 5 bases and J lost 5; bases outside the gene matches: 7. Germline CDR1 reads KGHSH; CDR2 reads LQKENI. CDR3 length equals 14 residues.

Ten or more counts support this clonotype. The genes are TRBV24-1 and TRBJ1-2, with a weak D call TRBD1 (5 bases). Germline V gives CDR1 KGHDR, CDR2 SFDVKD. Trimming cost V 4 bases and J 0 bases, with 11 bases left between them. CDR3 length equals 15 residues. CDR3 sequence reads: CATSDPGTTNYGYTF. The CDR3 bases are TGTGCCACCAGTGACCCCGGGACGACTAACTATGGCTACACCTTC.

This clonotype was seen ten or more times. The chain recombines TRBV14 with TRBJ2-7; 8 bases fit TRBD2. The CDR3 is 16 residues long. From germline, CDR1 is SGHDN and CDR2 FVKESK. With V trimmed by 0 bases and J by 6 bases, 10 bases remained unmatched. As DNA, the CDR3 is TGTGCCAGCAGCCAAGAGATATTCGGGACTAGGGTCGAGCAGTACTTC. Protein: CASSQEIFGTRVEQYF.

This clonotype came up a few times. The chain joins TRBV7-9 to TRBJ2-7; 10 bases map to TRBD2. Germline CDR1 reads SEHNR; CDR2 reads FQNEAQ (reference sequence). The CDR3 covers 15 residues. J gave up 2 bases and V 5 bases, and 6 bases lay outside the gene matches. This chain's CDR3 is CASSLLAGQTYEQYF. The CDR3 DNA reads as TGTGCCAGCAGCCTACTAGCGGGACAGACCTACGAGCAGTACTTC.